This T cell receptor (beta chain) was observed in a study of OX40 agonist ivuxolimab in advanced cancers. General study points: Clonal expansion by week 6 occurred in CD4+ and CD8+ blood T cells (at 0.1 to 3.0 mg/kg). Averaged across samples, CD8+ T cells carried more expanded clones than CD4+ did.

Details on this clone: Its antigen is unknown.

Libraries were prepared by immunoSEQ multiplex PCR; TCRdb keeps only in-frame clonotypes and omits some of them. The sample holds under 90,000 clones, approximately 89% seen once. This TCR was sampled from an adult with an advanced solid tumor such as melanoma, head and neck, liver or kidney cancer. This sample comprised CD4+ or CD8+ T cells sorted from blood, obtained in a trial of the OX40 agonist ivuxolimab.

CDR3 sequence: CASSLVTGPNEQYF. CDR3 nucleotides: TGTGCCAGCAGCTTAGTGACAGGTCCTAACGAGCAGTACTTC. The chain recombines TRBV11-2 with TRBJ2-7, with D possibly matching TRBD1 (6 bases). V gave up 1 base and J gave up 5 bases, with 12 bases separating them. There are 14 residues in the CDR3. The germline gives CDR1 SGHAT, CDR2 FQNNGV.